This TCR beta chain was captured in a study of blood T cells in healthy people across ages. Overall study results and limits: With age, beta diversity per million T cells declined roughly linearly, significantly by 35 to 40.

To note about this clonotype: Its antigen remains unidentified.

A J-beta primer mix and a sample-barcoded 5' primer were used in a second PCR of about 7 to 11 cycles. TCRdb fed the 5' RACE reads into MiXCR, producing one record per CDR3 protein. Altogether around 1,700,000 distinct CDR3 sequences are present, roughly 28% being singletons, with the ten largest covering around 7.7%. From germline, CDR1 is MNHEY and CDR2 SMNVEV (reference sequence). This CDR3 is built from 14 residues. Losses at the gene ends were 5 bases for V and 4 bases for J; bases not matched to a gene: 4. The source material was blood. The rearrangement uses TRBV27 and TRBJ1-2, with 10 nucleotides matching TRBD1. The sequence came from a woman in her thirties in good health. The DNA of the CDR3 is TGTGCCAGCAGTAAATGGACAGGGGGCTATGGCTACACCTTC. Its translation is CASSKWTGGYGYTF.